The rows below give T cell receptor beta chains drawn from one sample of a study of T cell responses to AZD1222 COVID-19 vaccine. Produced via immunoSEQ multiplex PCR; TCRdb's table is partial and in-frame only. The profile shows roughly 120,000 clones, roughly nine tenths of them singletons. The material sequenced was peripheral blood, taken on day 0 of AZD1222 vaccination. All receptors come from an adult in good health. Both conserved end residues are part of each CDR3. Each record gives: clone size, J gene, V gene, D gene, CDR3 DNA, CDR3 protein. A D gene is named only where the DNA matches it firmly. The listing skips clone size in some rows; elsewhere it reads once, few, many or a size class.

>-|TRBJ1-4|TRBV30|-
TGTGCCTGGACCCCCTTAGGGGAAAAACTGTTTTTT
CAWTPLGEKLFF
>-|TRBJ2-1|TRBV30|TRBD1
TGTGCCTGGAGCGGACAGGGGGTCGGTGAGCAGTTCTTC
CAWSGQGVGEQFF
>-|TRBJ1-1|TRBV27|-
TGTGCCAGCAGTCGAGGGACTGAAGCTTTCTTT
CASSRGTEAFF
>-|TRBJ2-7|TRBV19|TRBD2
TGTGCCAGTAAGGCGGGACTAGCGGGTGGCGAGCAGTACTTC
CASKAGLAGGEQYF
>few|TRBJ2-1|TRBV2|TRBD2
TGTGCCAGCAGGAGAGGACTAGCGGACACCTACAATGAGCAGTTCTTC
CASRRGLADTYNEQFF
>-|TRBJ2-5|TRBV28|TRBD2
TGTGCCAGCAGTTTCCCGGGCGGGAGACCGCAAGAGACCCAGTACTTC
CASSFPGGRPQETQYF
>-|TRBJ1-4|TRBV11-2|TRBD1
TGTGCCAGCAGCTTTGGGACAGGAATAGATGAAAAACTGTTTTTT
CASSFGTGIDEKLFF
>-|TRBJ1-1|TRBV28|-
TGTGCCAGCAGTTTTCTCGTAGGCGGGCCCTATCACACTGAAGCTTTCTTT
CASSFLVGGPYHTEAFF
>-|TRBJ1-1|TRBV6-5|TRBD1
TGTGCCAGCAGCTTAGGACAGGGGAACACTGAAGCTTTCTTT
CASSLGQGNTEAFF
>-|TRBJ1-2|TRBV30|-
TGTGCCTGGGGGGGGGATAACTATGGCTACACCTTC
CAWGGDNYGYTF
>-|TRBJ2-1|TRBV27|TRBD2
TGTGCCAGCAGTCCAGAGAGAGGACTAGCGGGAGCCATACGCAATGAGCAGTTCTTC
CASSPERGLAGAIRNEQFF
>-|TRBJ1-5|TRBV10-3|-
TGTGCCATCAGTCAGGAGGGCAGGGGAAGCAATCAGCCCCAGCATTTT
CAISQEGRGSNQPQHF
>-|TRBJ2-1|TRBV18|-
TGTGCCAGCTCAAGCCGGGGGCGGAGCTCCTACAATGAGCAGTTCTTC
CASSSRGRSSYNEQFF
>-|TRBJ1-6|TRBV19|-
TGTGCCAGTAGTATAGAAGAGGGGATGGGTTCACCCCTCCACTTT
CASSIEEGMGSPLHF
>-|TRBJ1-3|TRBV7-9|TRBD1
TGTGCCAGCACCCGGGACAGCTCTGGAAACACCATATATTTT
CASTRDSSGNTIYF
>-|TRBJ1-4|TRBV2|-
TGTGCCAGCACCGAAGAGGGGACTGGGGGAAAACTGTTTTTT
CASTEEGTGGKLFF
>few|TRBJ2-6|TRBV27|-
TGTGCCAGTTGGGACGGCTCTGGGGCCAACGTCCTGACTTTC
CASWDGSGANVLTF
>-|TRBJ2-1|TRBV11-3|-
TGTGCCAGCAGCTTGGCGGACAGCAGCTCCTACAATGAGCAGTTCTTC
CASSLADSSSYNEQFF
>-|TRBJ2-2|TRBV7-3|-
TGTGCCAGCAGCGCCCTAGGGGCAGGGAACACCGGGGAGCTGTTTTTT
CASSALGAGNTGELFF
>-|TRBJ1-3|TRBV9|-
TGTGCCAGCAGCGTAGGCCGGGTCGGCCACTCTGGAAACACCATATATTTT
CASSVGRVGHSGNTIYF
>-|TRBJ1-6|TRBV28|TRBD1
TGTGCCAGCAGCCTTAGGGACAGGCTAAGCTCCTATAATTCACCCCTCCACTTT
CASSLRDRLSSYNSPLHF
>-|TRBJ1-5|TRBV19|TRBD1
TGTGCCAGTAGTCCCTTCGGACAGGGGAGTCAGCCCCAGCATTTT
CASSPFGQGSQPQHF
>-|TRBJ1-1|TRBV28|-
TGTGCCAGCAGTTTACCGGACACTGAAGCTTTCTTT
CASSLPDTEAFF
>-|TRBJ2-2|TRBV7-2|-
TGTGCCAGCAGCATGGACAAGAGGGCCACCGGGGAGCTGTTTTTT
CASSMDKRATGELFF
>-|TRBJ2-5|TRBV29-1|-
TGCAGCGTGGCCGGTATCGTACAAGAGACCCAGTACTTC
CSVAGIVQETQYF
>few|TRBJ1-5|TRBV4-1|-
TGCGCCAGCAGCCAGGTCCAGGGGAATAGCAATCAGCCCCAGCATTTT
CASSQVQGNSNQPQHF
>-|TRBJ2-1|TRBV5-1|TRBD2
TGCGCCAGCAGCCTGGGGGGACTATACAATGAGCAGTTCTTC
CASSLGGLYNEQFF
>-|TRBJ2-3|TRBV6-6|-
TGTGCCAGCAGCGCGAGGGATACGCAGTATTTT
CASSARDTQYF
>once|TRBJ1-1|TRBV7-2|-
TGTGCCAGCAGCTTAGTGGGGACGGGGGTTGTAGCTTTCTTT
CASSLVGTGVVAFF
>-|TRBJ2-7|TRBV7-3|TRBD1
TGTGCCAGCAGCTTTGGGGGACAGGGATTCGAGCAGTACTTC
CASSFGGQGFEQYF
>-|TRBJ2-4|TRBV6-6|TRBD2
TGTGCCAGCACCGACGCGGGAGGCCTAAAAAACATTCAGTACTTC
CASTDAGGLKNIQYF
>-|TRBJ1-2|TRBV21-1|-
TGTGCCAGCAGCAATGGGACGGGGACTAACTATGGCTACACCTTC
CASSNGTGTNYGYTF
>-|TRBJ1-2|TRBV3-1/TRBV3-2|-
TGTGCCAGCAGCCCCCGGGTTGCCGCCTATGGCTACACCTTC
CASSPRVAAYGYTF
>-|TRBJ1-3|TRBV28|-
TGTGCCAGCAGCCTACCAAGACCAGGTGGAAACACCATATATTTT
CASSLPRPGGNTIYF
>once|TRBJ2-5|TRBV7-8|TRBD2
TGTGCCAGCAGAACTAGCGGGGCCCGACAAGAGACCCAGTACTTC
CASRTSGARQETQYF
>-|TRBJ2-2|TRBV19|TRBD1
TGTGCCAGTAGTTTGCAAGACAGGGCCGGGGAGCTGTTTTTT
CASSLQDRAGELFF
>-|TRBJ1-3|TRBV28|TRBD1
TGTGCCAGCAGTCACCCGACAGGGATCGGAAACACCATATATTTT
CASSHPTGIGNTIYF
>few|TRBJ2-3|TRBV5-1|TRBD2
TGCGCCAGCAGCTTGGGCGGCCCCACCGGGACTAGCGGGAGGGCCCGAACAGATACGCAGTATTTT
CASSLGGPTGTSGRARTDTQYF
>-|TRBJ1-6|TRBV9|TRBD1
TGTGCCAGCAGCGTAGGTCCAGGGGGATTTAATTCACCCCTCCACTTT
CASSVGPGGFNSPLHF
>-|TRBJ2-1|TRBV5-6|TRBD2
TGTGCCAGCAGCTTTGGACTAGCGGAATACTTTTCCTCCTACAATGAGCAGTTCTTC
CASSFGLAEYFSSYNEQFF